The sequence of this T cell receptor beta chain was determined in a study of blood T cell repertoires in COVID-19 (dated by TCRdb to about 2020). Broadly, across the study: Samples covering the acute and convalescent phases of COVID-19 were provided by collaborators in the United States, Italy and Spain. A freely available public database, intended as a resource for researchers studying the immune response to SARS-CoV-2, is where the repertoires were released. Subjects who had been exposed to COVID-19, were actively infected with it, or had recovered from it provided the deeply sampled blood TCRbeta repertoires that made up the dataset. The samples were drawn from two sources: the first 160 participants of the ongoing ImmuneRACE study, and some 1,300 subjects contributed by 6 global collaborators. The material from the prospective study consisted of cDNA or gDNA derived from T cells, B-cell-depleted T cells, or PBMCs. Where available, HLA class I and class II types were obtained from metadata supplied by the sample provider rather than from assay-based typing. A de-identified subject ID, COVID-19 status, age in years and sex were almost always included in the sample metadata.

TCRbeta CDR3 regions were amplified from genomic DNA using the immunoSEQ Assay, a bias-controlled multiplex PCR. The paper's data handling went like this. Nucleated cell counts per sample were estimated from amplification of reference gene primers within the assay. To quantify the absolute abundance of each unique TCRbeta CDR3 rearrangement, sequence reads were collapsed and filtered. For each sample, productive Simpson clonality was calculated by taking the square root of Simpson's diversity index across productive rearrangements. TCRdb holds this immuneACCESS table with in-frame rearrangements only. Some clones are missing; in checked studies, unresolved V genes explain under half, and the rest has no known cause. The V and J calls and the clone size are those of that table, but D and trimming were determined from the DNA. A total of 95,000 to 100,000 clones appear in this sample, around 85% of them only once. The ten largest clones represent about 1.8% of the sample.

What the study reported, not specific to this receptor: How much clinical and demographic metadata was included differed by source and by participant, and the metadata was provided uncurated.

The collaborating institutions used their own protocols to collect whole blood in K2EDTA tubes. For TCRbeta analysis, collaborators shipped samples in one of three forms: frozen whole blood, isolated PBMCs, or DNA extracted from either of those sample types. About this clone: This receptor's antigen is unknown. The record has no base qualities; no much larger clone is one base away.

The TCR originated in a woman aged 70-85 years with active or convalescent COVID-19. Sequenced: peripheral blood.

The CDR3 reads as follows: CASSVQISTEAFF. In nucleotide form, the sequence is TGTGCCAGCAGTGTACAGATTTCCACTGAAGCTTTCTTT. This chain is built from TRBV2 and TRBJ1-1; no confident D gene assignment can be made. Sequences SNHLY (CDR1) and FYNNEI (CDR2) are obtained from the germline V gene. Trimming takes 4 bases from V and 4 bases from J, and the germline ends sit 10 bases apart. The CDR3 numbers 13 residues from cysteine through phenylalanine. Only the CDR3 region is kept as DNA, spanning 39 bases read in frame from base 1.